These 14 T cell receptor beta chains originate from one sample sequenced in a study of beta chain features in type 1 diabetes. Expressed TCRB transcripts got sequenced, as all isolated RNA was reverse transcribed. Here immunoSEQ multiplex PCR was the method, and the copy in TCRdb shows in-frame clones only, minus some. The sample yields 250,000 to 300,000 clones, approximately 8.1% seen once. Sequences were obtained from central memory CD4+ T cells from blood. The receptors come from a woman younger than 30 in good health.

A few counts support this clone. The chain carries TRBV4-2 and TRBJ2-3; 9 nucleotides match TRBD2. The V gene's germline CDR1 is LGHNA and CDR2 YNFKEQ. The CDR3 contains 18 residues. J gave up 2 bases and V 1 base, and 10 bases lay outside the gene matches. CDR3 coding DNA: TGTGCCAGCAGCCAAGGACTAGCGGATCGATATTACACAGATACGCAGTATTTT. Encoded protein: CASSQGLADRYYTDTQYF.

The rearrangement uses TRBV4-3 and TRBJ1-1; D is ambiguous. Trimming removed 0 bases at V and 2 bases at J, with 25 bases between. Germline V gene lookup returns CDR1 LGHNA and CDR2 YSLEER. The CDR3 runs to 20 residues. CDR3 coding DNA: TGCGCCAGCAGCCAAGATTTTCTTGTAGGCTGGGAACGGATAAACACTGAAGCTTTCTTT. This sequence encodes CASSQDFLVGWERINTEAFF.

Many counts were recorded for this clone. The V gene is TRBV7-2, the J gene TRBJ2-1; no clear D. V gave up 1 base and J gave up 0 bases, with 16 bases separating them. The CDR3 extends over 18 amino acids. Germline V gene lookup returns CDR1 SGHTA and CDR2 FQGNSA. CDR3 loop: CASSLGPPMTRSYNEQFF. The CDR3 DNA sequence: TGTGCCAGCAGCTTAGGACCCCCTATGACACGCTCCTACAATGAGCAGTTCTTC.

This clone has just a few counts. The chain combines TRBV27 with TRBJ2-7; 7 positions match TRBD2. Germline loops: CDR1 MNHEY, CDR2 SMNVEV (reference sequence). CDR3 length: 15 residues. J gave up 2 bases and V 6 bases, and 10 bases lay outside the gene matches. In DNA form, the CDR3 reads TGTGCCAGCAGGCCTGAAGCGGGGAGAACCTACGAGCAGTACTTC. Protein sequence: CASRPEAGRTYEQYF.

This clone turned up a few times. At one end, the junction sequence differs from germline, possibly due to a read error. This chain joins TRBV29-1 and TRBJ1-1; maybe TRBD1 (6 bases). The germline CDR1 and CDR2 sequences are SQVTM and ANQGSEA. The CDR3 spans 11 residues. For the CDR3, the DNA is TGCAGCGTTTCCAACCAGGGGCGATGGGCCTTT. Protein sequence: CSVSNQGRWAF.

This clone has just a few counts. The gene calls are TRBV7-2 and TRBJ2-1; 15 bases match TRBD2. The CDR3 runs to 16 residues. The V gene's germline CDR1 is SGHTA and CDR2 FQGNSA. J was trimmed by 6 bases and V by 1 base; bases with no gene match: 1. CDR3 DNA sequence: TGTGCCAGCAGCTTAGGGACTAGCGGGAGGGGCAATGAGCAGTTCTTC. Translated, it gives CASSLGTSGRGNEQFF.

The rearrangement joins TRBV5-1 to TRBJ2-5; unclear D gene. Germline V gene lookup returns CDR1 SGHRS and CDR2 YFSETQ. The V gene lost 4 bases and the J gene lost 3 bases, with 13 bases spanning the gap. The length of the CDR3 is 14 residues. For the CDR3, the DNA is TGCGCCAGCAGCCCGAACACGGGTGAAGAGACCCAGTACTTC. It specifies CASSPNTGEETQYF.

This clone was counted ten times or more. V is TRBV4-3 and J is TRBJ2-3; D gene uncertain. Trimming left V 4 bases short and J 2 bases short, with 10 bases between. The CDR3 extends over 14 amino acids. CDR1 is LGHNA, CDR2 YSLEER, per germline. The CDR3: CASSPKAFTDTQYF. In DNA form, the CDR3 reads TGCGCCAGCAGCCCGAAGGCGTTCACAGATACGCAGTATTTT.

The chain joins TRBV18 to TRBJ2-1; maybe TRBD2 (6 bases). This CDR3 region has 14 residues. Germline lookup yields CDR1 KGHSH and CDR2 LQKENI. The V gene lost 5 bases and the J gene lost 6 bases, with 14 bases spanning the gap. The CDR3 DNA follows: TGTGCCAGCTCAGGTTTCGGGGACTCCAATGAGCAGTTCTTC. It yields the protein CASSGFGDSNEQFF.

This clone was counted a few times. CDR3 DNA sequence: TGCGCCAGCAGCCCTTACTCCGGGGCAGGGAGCAATGAGCAGTTCTTC. Its protein is CASSPYSGAGSNEQFF. This chain uses TRBV4-1 with TRBJ2-1, with D perhaps assigned TRBD1 or TRBD2 (5 bases each). The CDR3 runs 16 residues. Germline assignment: CDR1 MGHRA and CDR2 YSYEKL. Deletions cut 4 bases from V and 6 bases from J, with 19 bases between.

This rearrangement joins TRBV7-9 to TRBJ2-6, with TRBD2 matching over 7 bases. This CDR3 is 18 amino acids long. Trimming removed 0 bases from V and 2 bases from J; junction bases left unmatched: 7. Germline lookup yields CDR1 SEHNR and CDR2 FQNEAQ (reference sequence). In DNA form, the CDR3 reads TGTGCCAGCAGCTTAGCGTCGGGGGGAACTACTGGGGCCAACGTCCTGACTTTC. Translation gives CASSLASGGTTGANVLTF.

This clone appeared a few times. CDR3 nucleotides: TGTGCCAGCTCACCAGGGCAGGTGAACAATGAGCAGTTCTTC. The encoded protein is CASSPGQVNNEQFF. The V gene is TRBV18, the J gene TRBJ2-1; D ambiguous. Germline CDR1 and CDR2: KGHSH and LQKENI. V lost 2 bases and J lost 5, with 10 bases in between. CDR3 length equals 14 residues. The entire variable domain, with the rest obtained from reference TRBV18 and TRBJ2-1, is as follows: NAGVMQNPRHLVRRRGQEARLRCSPMKGHSHVYWYRQLPEEGLKFMVYLQKENIIDESGMPKERFSAEFPKEGPSILRIQQVVRGDSAAYFCASSPGQVNNEQFFGPGTRLTVL.

The rearrangement joins TRBV9 to TRBJ2-5; 9 positions agree with TRBD2. This CDR3 comprises 17 residues. The V gene end was trimmed by 0 bases and the J gene end by 1 base; junction bases not matched to a gene: 7. In germline, CDR1 is SGDLS, CDR2 YYNGEE. CDR3 sequence reads: CASSVDGAGGFQETQYF. The DNA for the CDR3 is TGTGCCAGCAGCGTAGATGGAGCGGGGGGATTCCAAGAGACCCAGTACTTC.

The V gene is TRBV18, the J gene TRBJ1-3, with 9 bases fitting TRBD1. The CDR3 consists of 16 residues. CDR1 KGHSH and CDR2 LQKENI come from the germline V gene. With V trimmed by 4 bases and J by 0 bases, 4 bases remained unmatched. The chain's CDR3 is CASSQPGQGSGNTIYF. As DNA, the CDR3 is TGTGCCAGCTCACAGCCGGGACAGGGCTCTGGAAACACCATATATTTT. The full variable domain, in which reference TRBV18 and TRBJ1-3 provide the parts outside the CDR3, is NAGVMQNPRHLVRRRGQEARLRCSPMKGHSHVYWYRQLPEEGLKFMVYLQKENIIDESGMPKERFSAEFPKEGPSILRIQQVVRGDSAAYFCASSQPGQGSGNTIYFGEGSWLTVV.